This entry lists 12 T cell receptor beta chains sequenced from one sample in a study of cytotoxic CD8 clonotypes in ibrutinib-treated CLL. The assay was immunoSEQ multiplex PCR, and TCRdb's table has in-frame clones only and misses some. Among around 250,000 clones listed, around three quarters were seen once. Sample: PBMCs, taken after 24 months of ibrutinib treatment. The source of these receptors is a human donor with chronic lymphocytic leukemia.

The chain uses TRBV5-1 and TRBJ1-2, with 10 bases matching TRBD1. Germline-derived CDR1 and CDR2 are SGHRS and YFSETQ. The J segment lost 8 bases and the V segment lost 3 bases, leaving 1 base of the junction unmatched. The CDR3 has 12 residues. The chain's CDR3 is CASSWDRGGYTF. The CDR3 DNA sequence: TGCGCCAGCAGCTGGGACAGGGGAGGCTACACCTTC.

This chain joins TRBV18 and TRBJ2-7; TRBD2 might be the D (6 bases). V was pared by 3 bases and J by 6 bases, with 15 bases between. The CDR3 length is 14 residues. CDR1 is KGHSH, CDR2 LQKENI, per germline. The CDR3 coding sequence is TGTGCCAGCTCACCCCAATGGGCGGGGAGCGAGCAGTACTTC. It yields the protein CASSPQWAGSEQYF.

The rearrangement joins TRBV29-1 to TRBJ2-2, with D hard to call. The CDR3 sequence is 14 residues long. Trimming removed 6 bases at V and 2 bases at J, with 13 bases between. The germline V gene has CDR1 SQVTM and CDR2 ANQGSEA. The CDR3 loop is CSVRPTANTGELFF. The CDR3 nucleotides are TGCAGCGTCCGCCCGACGGCCAACACCGGGGAGCTGTTTTTT.

The V gene is TRBV7-9, the J gene TRBJ2-7; D perhaps matches TRBD1 (7 bases). CDR3 size: 13 residues. Germline CDR1 is SEHNR and CDR2 is FQNEAQ (reference sequence). Trimming stripped 3 bases from V and 7 bases from J, with 13 bases between. DNA for the CDR3: TGTGCCAGCAGCTTGGGGCAGGGGGGAGAGCAGTACTTC. It translates to CASSLGQGGEQYF.

This rearrangement joins TRBV2 to TRBJ1-3; D uncertain. V was clipped by 3 bases and J by 0 bases, with 0 bases between them. This CDR3 region has 12 residues. Germline V gene data show CDR1 as SNHLY and CDR2 as FYNNEI. CDR3 in amino acids: CASSDSGNTIYF. The CDR3 DNA follows: TGTGCCAGCAGTGACTCTGGAAACACCATATATTTT.

The V and J genes are TRBV28 and TRBJ2-7; D unresolved. Germline V lookup: CDR1 MDHEN, CDR2 SYDVKM. Trimming stripped 8 bases from V and 3 bases from J, with 14 bases between. This CDR3 contains 13 residues. CDR3: CASANNGLYEQYF. In DNA, the CDR3 is TGTGCCAGCGCCAATAACGGGCTCTACGAGCAGTACTTC.

The chain combines TRBV30 with TRBJ2-7; 7 bases map to TRBD2. Germline CDR1 GTSNPN, CDR2 SVGIG (reference sequence). V lost 0 bases, J lost 6 bases, and 8 bases stayed unmatched. The CDR3 spans 14 residues. CDR3 sequence (DNA): TGTGCCTGGAGTGTAAGGGGCGGGAGAGGCGAGCAGTACTTC. As protein: CAWSVRGGRGEQYF.

The chain has TRBV9 and TRBJ2-7, with D tentatively TRBD2 (7 bases). Per germline, CDR1 SGDLS and CDR2 YYNGEE. V was cut by 7 bases and J by 4 bases, with 21 bases left in between. The CDR3 is 15 residues long. CDR3 DNA: TGTGCCAGCGGCCCTAGGGGGGGAGACCTATACGAGCAGTACTTC. This sequence encodes CASGPRGGDLYEQYF.

This clone was seen a few times. The chain is built from TRBV7-9 and TRBJ2-7; D unresolved. Per germline, CDR1 SEHNR and CDR2 FQNEAQ (reference sequence). The V gene lost 8 bases and the J gene lost 6 bases, with 20 bases spanning the gap. The CDR3 totals 14 residues. For the CDR3, the DNA is TGTGCCAGCTCATTCCCCGTGGGTGTGGGCGAGCAGTACTTC. It is translated as CASSFPVGVGEQYF.

The chain carries TRBV19 and TRBJ2-3; D not resolved. V lost 7 bases, J lost 4 bases, and 15 bases lay in between. From germline, CDR1 is LNHDA and CDR2 SQIVND (reference sequence). The CDR3 sequence is 14 residues long. The DNA for the CDR3 is TGTGCCAGTACATCGACGATTTCGGCAGATACGCAGTATTTT. Encoded protein: CASTSTISADTQYF.

Written as DNA, the CDR3 is TGTGCCAGCAGTTTAGGTTTTGGGGGGGAGACCCAGTACTTC. This codes for CASSLGFGGETQYF. The chain combines TRBV28 with TRBJ2-5; D might be TRBD2 (6 bases). Germline lookup yields CDR1 MDHEN and CDR2 SYDVKM. There are 14 residues in the CDR3. Trimming left V 2 bases short and J 5 bases short, with 12 bases between.

This rearrangement joins TRBV9 to TRBJ2-3; D remains unclear. The CDR3 runs to 16 residues. Trimming left V 1 base short and J 3 bases short, with 15 bases between. In germline, CDR1 is SGDLS, CDR2 YYNGEE. The CDR3 spells CASSVFETGKTDTQYF. As DNA, the CDR3 is TGTGCCAGCAGCGTATTCGAGACGGGTAAAACAGATACGCAGTATTTT. The full variable domain, rest sourced from reference TRBV9 and TRBJ2-3, is DSGVTQTPKHLITATGQRVTLRCSPRSGDLSVYWYQQSLDQGLQFLIQYYNGEERAKGNILERFSAQQFPDLHSELNLSSLELGDSALYFCASSVFETGKTDTQYFGPGTRLTVL.